This TCR beta chain was found in a study of shared clonotypes between healthy human individuals. Germline assignment: CDR1 LGHNA and CDR2 YNFKEQ. The length of the CDR3 is 16 residues. V lost 0 bases, J lost 1 base, and 11 bases lay in between. The investigators split CD4+ cells into a CD45RA+ naive subset and a CD45RA-negative memory subset. Using immunoSEQ multiplex PCR, the repertoire was profiled, and TCRdb retains in-frame clones only, with some absent. This table has 2 million to 2.5 million clones, approximately 95% appearing once. This chain links TRBV4-2 with TRBJ2-3, with D tentatively TRBD2 (5 bases). Input material: naive CD4+ T cells sorted from blood. Noted subset: CD45RA+ positively selected. The clonotype comes from a man aged 18 to 29 in good health. CDR3 DNA sequence: TGTGCCAGCAGCCAAGATCCGGACTCCCGCACAGATACGCAGTATTTT. It codes for CASSQDPDSRTDTQYF.